A selection of T cell receptor beta chains follows, all from one sample in a study of response to subunit inactivated influenza vaccine. TCRdb processed the RT-PCR reads anew with MiXCR; each CDR3 protein has one entry. This table holds 500,000 to 650,000 distinct CDR3 sequences, 6% to 9% found once. Sample: PBMCs from blood, taken less than 25 months after vaccination. The source of these receptors is a man aged 50-75 years who received an inactivated influenza vaccine. Both conserved end residues are part of each CDR3. The order of the fields is clone size, V gene, D gene, J gene, CDR3 protein, CDR3 DNA. The D gene is left open where the match is weak. Some rows have no size entry. The others give once, few or many, or a class for an expanded clone.

few,TRBV4-1,-,TRBJ1-2,CASRHGAENNYGYTF,TGCGCCAGCAGACATGGGGCAGAAAATAACTATGGCTACACCTTC
few,TRBV5-1,-,TRBJ2-5,CASSPGHLTGETQYF,TGCGCCAGCAGCCCGGGCCATCTGACCGGAGAGACCCAGTACTTC
few,TRBV7-9,-,TRBJ1-1,CASSLEAGDTEAFF,TGTGCCAGCAGCTTAGAGGCAGGGGACACTGAAGCTTTCTTT
many,TRBV6-5,-,TRBJ1-2,CASSYSLAKRGRANYGYTF,TGTGCCAGCAGTTACTCCCTTGCGAAGAGGGGTCGGGCTAACTATGGCTACACCTTC
many,TRBV27,-,TRBJ2-1,CASSSGLVGSYNEQFF,TGTGCCAGCAGTTCCGGTTTGGTCGGCTCCTACAATGAGCAGTTCTTC
-,TRBV7-9,-,TRBJ2-3,CASTTFGGGAADTQYF,TGTGCCAGCACCACCTTTGGAGGGGGCGCAGCAGATACGCAGTATTTT
few,TRBV28,-,TRBJ2-5,CASRPAVSGEGETQYF,TGTGCCAGCAGACCCGCGGTGTCAGGTGAAGGGGAGACCCAGTACTTC
-,TRBV9,-,TRBJ2-1,CASSVDMAGPSGEQFF,TGTGCCAGCAGCGTAGATATGGCGGGACCCTCGGGTGAGCAGTTCTTC
many,TRBV11-2,-,TRBJ1-3,CASSSGPNSGNTIYF,TGTGCCAGCAGCTCCGGACCGAACTCTGGAAACACCATATATTTT
once,TRBV7-6,-,TRBJ2-7,CASSSGLPYKQYF,TGTGCCAGCAGCTCCGGATTGCCCTACAAGCAGTACTTC
many,TRBV28,TRBD1,TRBJ1-5,CASRNGQGGGQPQHF,TGTGCCAGCAGAAATGGACAGGGGGGCGGTCAGCCCCAGCATTTT
-,TRBV4-3,-,TRBJ1-3,CASSQEGLTGNTIYF,TGCGCCAGCAGCCAAGAGGGTCTGACTGGAAACACCATATATTTT
-,TRBV7-2,-,TRBJ2-1,CASSLDFFGNEQFF,TGTGCCAGCAGCTTGGACTTTTTTGGCAATGAGCAGTTCTTC
-,TRBV12-3/TRBV12-4,-,TRBJ2-7,CASSHRDWAYEQYF,TGTGCCAGCAGTCACCGGGACTGGGCCTACGAGCAGTACTTC
-,TRBV20-1,TRBD2,TRBJ2-1,CSAGQPSGGANEQFF,TGCAGTGCTGGGCAGCCTAGCGGGGGTGCCAATGAGCAGTTCTTC
many,TRBV5-1,-,TRBJ2-5,CASSMTSRETQYF,TGCGCCAGCAGCATGACTTCTAGGGAGACCCAGTACTTC
few,TRBV20-1,-,TRBJ2-2,CSASGGGGTGELFF,TGCAGTGCTAGCGGCGGGGGCGGCACCGGGGAGCTGTTTTTT